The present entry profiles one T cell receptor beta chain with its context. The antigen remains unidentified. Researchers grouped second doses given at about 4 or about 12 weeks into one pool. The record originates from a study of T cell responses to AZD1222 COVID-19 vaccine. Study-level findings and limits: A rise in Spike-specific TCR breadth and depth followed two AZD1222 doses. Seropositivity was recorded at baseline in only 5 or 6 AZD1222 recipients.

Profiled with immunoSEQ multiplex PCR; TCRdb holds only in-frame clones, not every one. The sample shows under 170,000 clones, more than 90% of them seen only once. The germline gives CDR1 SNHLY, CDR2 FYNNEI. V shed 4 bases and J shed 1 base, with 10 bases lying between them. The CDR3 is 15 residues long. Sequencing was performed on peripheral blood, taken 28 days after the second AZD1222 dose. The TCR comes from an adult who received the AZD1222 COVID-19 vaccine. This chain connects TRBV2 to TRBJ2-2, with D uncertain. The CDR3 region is CASSGSRLNTGELFF. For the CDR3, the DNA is TGTGCCAGCAGTGGCTCTAGGCTGAACACCGGGGAGCTGTTTTTT.